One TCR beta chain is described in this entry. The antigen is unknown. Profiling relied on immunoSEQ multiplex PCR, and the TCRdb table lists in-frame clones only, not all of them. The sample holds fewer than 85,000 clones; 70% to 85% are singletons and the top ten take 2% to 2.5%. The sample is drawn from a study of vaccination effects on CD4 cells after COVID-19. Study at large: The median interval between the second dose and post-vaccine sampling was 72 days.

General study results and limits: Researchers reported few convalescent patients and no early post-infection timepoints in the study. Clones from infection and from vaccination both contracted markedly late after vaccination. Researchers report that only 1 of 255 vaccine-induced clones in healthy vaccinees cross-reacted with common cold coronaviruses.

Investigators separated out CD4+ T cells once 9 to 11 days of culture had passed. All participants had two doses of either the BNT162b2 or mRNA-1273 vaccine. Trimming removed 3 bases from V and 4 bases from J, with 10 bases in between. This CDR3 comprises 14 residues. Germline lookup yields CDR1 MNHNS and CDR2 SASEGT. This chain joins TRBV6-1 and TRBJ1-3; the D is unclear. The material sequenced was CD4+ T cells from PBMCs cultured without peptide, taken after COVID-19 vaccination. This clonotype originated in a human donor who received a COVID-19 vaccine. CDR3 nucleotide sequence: TGTGCCAGCAGTGACCTCAGAAACGGAAACACCATATATTTT. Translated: CASSDLRNGNTIYF.